This T cell receptor (beta chain) came from a study of blood T cell repertoires in COVID-19. Across the whole study: Acute and convalescent COVID-19 specimens originated in the United States, Italy and Spain. Nucleic acid was either cDNA or gDNA, and it came from T cells, B-cell-depleted T cells, or PBMCs.

Original data processing: Estimation of nucleated cell counts relied on the amplification of reference gene primers. Sequenced by immunoSEQ multiplex PCR; TCRdb stores in-frame clones only, minus some. From that table come the V and J calls and clone size; the DNA was used to work out D and trimming. The table records tens of thousands of clones, roughly 89% of them present only once. The ends lost 4 bases at V and 4 bases at J; junction bases unmatched: 6. The CDR3 runs 14 residues. Germline V gene data show CDR1 as MNHEY and CDR2 as SMNVEV (reference sequence). The genes are TRBV27 and TRBJ1-2, with 7 bases fitting TRBD1. The receptor was isolated from a human donor with acute or convalescent COVID-19. The donor label of this sample is uncertain. Source material: peripheral blood. The CDR3: CASSYSTGSYGYTF. The CDR3 DNA reads TGTGCCAGCAGTTATTCGACAGGGTCCTATGGCTACACCTTC.